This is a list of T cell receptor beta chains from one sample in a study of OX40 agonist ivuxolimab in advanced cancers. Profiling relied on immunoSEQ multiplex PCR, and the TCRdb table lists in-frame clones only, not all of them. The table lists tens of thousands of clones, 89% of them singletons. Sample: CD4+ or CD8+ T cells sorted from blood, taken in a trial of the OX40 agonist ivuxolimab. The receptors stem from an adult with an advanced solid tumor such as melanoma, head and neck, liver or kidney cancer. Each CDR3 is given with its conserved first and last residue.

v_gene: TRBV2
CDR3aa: CASSARPEYEQYF

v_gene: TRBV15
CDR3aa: CATTQGQGGEHYEKLFF

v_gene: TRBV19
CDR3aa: CATSGVEAGELFF

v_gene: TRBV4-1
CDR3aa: CASSQDAGLDYNEQFF

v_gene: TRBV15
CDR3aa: CATSSMRSSRTLSSYEQYF

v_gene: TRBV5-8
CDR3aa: CASSYFGGYAFF

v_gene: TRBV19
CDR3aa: CASSILQRSTDTQYF

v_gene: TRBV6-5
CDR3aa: CASSSPTEVDGYTF

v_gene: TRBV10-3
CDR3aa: CAISDLGAGGPNIQYF

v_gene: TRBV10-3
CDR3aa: CAISGASGRTYEQYF

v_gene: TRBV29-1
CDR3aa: CSVELAGGPGAGELFF

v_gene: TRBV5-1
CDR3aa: CASRLEGSYEQYF

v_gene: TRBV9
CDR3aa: CASSDTSGSSYEQYF

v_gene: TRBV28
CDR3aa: CASTGRDLTYEQYF

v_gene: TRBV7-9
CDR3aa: CASSLAASTYEQYF

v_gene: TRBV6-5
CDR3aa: CASSPGGDHEQYF

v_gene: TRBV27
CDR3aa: CASSIRLAFNEQFF

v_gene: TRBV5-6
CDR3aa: CASSYGGTSYEQYF

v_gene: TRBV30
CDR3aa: CAWSVGGNTEAFF

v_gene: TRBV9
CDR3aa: CASSLAGGSNEQYF

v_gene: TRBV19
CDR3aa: CASRAAGIPYGYTF

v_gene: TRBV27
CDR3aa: CASSLRGSYNEQFF

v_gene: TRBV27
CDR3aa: CASSLYGGRVYNEQFF

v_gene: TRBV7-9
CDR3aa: CASSTSSGGAYNEQFF

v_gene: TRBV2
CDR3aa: CANGDSKRNAYEQYF

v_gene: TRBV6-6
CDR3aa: CASSNPNTGELFF

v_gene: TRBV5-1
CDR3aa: CASTPSVGFNEQYF

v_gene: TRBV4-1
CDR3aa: CASSLLAGGLNEQFF